This T cell receptor (beta chain) was obtained from a study of shared clonotypes between healthy human individuals. As for the study in general: There were three CD4 naive, three CD4 memory, two CD8 naive and one CD8 memory plates per donor.

The CDR3 is 15 residues long. Germline V lookup: CDR1 SGHAT, CDR2 FQNNGV. V gave up 5 bases and J gave up 3 bases, with 17 bases separating them. Using immunoSEQ multiplex PCR, the repertoire was profiled, and TCRdb retains in-frame clones only, with some absent. The sample yields about a million clones, 60% to 85% seen once. This rearrangement joins TRBV11-2 to TRBJ2-7, with D possibly matching TRBD2 (6 bases). The sample consisted of memory CD4+ T cells sorted from blood. Specified subset: CD45RA-negative fraction. The clonotype comes from a man in his late teens or twenties in good health. The CDR3 is CASSPLGGANYEQYF. CDR3 sequence (DNA): TGTGCCAGCAGCCCCCTGGGCGGGGCAAACTACGAGCAGTACTTC.